Listed here are 25 T cell receptor beta chains from one sample, sequenced in a study of shared clonotypes between healthy human individuals. TCRdb keeps only in-frame clones here, not all; method: immunoSEQ multiplex PCR. The table includes about 2,100,000 clones, 85% to 95% detected once. Naive CD8 cells lacked CD45RO, underwent positive selection for CCR7 and left out terminally differentiated effector memory CD45RA+ cells. The specimen sequenced was naive CD8+ T cells from PBMCs. The receptors stem from a man aged 18 to 30 in good health. Some clones in this sample may be carry-over from other donors' samples.

The chain couples TRBV11-3 to TRBJ2-3, with unresolved D. V was cut by 4 bases and J by 5 bases, with 7 bases left in between. Per germline, CDR1 SGHNT and CDR2 YENEEA. The CDR3 contains 12 residues. DNA for the CDR3: TGTGCCAGCAGCTCCCGGAAAGATACGCAGTATTTT. Encoded protein: CASSSRKDTQYF.

As for this clone: Distinct nucleotide sequences in the sample also encode this CDR3. The rearrangement uses TRBV28 and TRBJ1-5; possible D gene TRBD1, 6 bases. The germline CDR1 and CDR2 sequences are MDHEN and SYDVKM. CDR3 length equals 14 residues. V was trimmed by 0 bases and J by 6 bases, leaving 9 bases between them. The CDR3 sequence: CASSLWGAGQPQHF. DNA of the CDR3: TGTGCCAGCAGTTTATGGGGGGCAGGTCAGCCCCAGCATTTT.

This clone came up a few times. J is TRBJ1-1 and V is TRBV5-1, with TRBD1 identical over 9 bases. Looked up from germline, CDR1 is SGHRS and CDR2 is YFSETQ. V gave up 2 bases and J gave up 4 bases; unmatched junction bases: 6. The CDR3 sequence is 15 residues long. The DNA for the CDR3 is TGCGCCAGCAGCTTCAGACAGGGGGTACCCACTGAAGCTTTCTTT. Its translation is CASSFRQGVPTEAFF.

The chain uses TRBV28 and TRBJ1-5; maybe TRBD1 (6 bases). CDR3 length: 14 amino acids. Looked up from germline, CDR1 is MDHEN and CDR2 is SYDVKM. Trimming pared 5 bases from V and 3 bases from J, leaving 11 bases between. Written as DNA, the CDR3 is TGTGCCAGCAGTCACCGGGACACCAATCAGCCCCAGCATTTT. Its translation is CASSHRDTNQPQHF.

The chain uses TRBV29-1 and TRBJ1-2, with D hard to call. The CDR3 totals 12 residues. The germline V gene has CDR1 SQVTM and CDR2 ANQGSEA. The germline V and J ends were trimmed by 5 bases and 8 bases, with 15 bases remaining between them. The DNA of the CDR3 is TGCAGCGTTTTCCCCCGGGAGGAGGGCTACACCTTC. Translated: CSVFPREEGYTF.

The chain combines TRBV7-9 with TRBJ1-1; D call uncertain. The CDR3 contains 14 residues. The V and J ends lost 3 bases and 8 bases respectively, with 16 bases between them. Germline CDR1 is SEHNR and CDR2 is FQNEAQ (reference sequence). The CDR3 nucleotides read TGTGCCAGCAGCTTGGTTTCTCGGTCCGGGGAAGCTTTCTTT. Amino acid sequence: CASSLVSRSGEAFF.

A word on this clone: The sample carries other DNA sequences with the same CDR3. This rearrangement joins TRBV19 to TRBJ1-2; D is undetermined. The V gene's germline CDR1 is LNHDA and CDR2 SQIVND (reference sequence). With 7 bases removed from V and 2 bases from J, the gap between germline ends came to 5 bases. The CDR3 has 11 residues. CDR3 loop: CASTGNYGYTF. The CDR3 DNA sequence: TGTGCCAGTACCGGAAACTATGGCTACACCTTC.

V is TRBV2 and J is TRBJ1-3; the D is unclear. The CDR3 is 11 amino acids. The V and J ends lost 9 bases and 4 bases respectively, with 7 bases between them. Looked up from germline, CDR1 is SNHLY and CDR2 is FYNNEI. The CDR3 loop reads CARTAGNTIYF. CDR3 DNA: TGTGCCAGAACAGCGGGAAACACCATATATTTT.

This chain joins TRBV11-2 and TRBJ2-7, with a possible D match to TRBD1 (6 bases). CDR3 length: 14 residues. CDR1 and CDR2 from the germline V gene are SGHAT and FQNNGV. Trimming removed 5 bases from V and 2 bases from J, with 13 bases in between. The CDR3 loop reads CASSAFAGAYEQYF. The CDR3 coding sequence is TGTGCCAGCAGCGCTTTCGCAGGGGCCTACGAGCAGTACTTC.

This clone was seen once. This specimen includes other DNA sequences encoding the same CDR3. This chain joins TRBV9 and TRBJ2-1, with 9 bases identical to TRBD2. This CDR3 has 16 amino acids. CDR1 and CDR2 from the germline V gene are SGDLS and YYNGEE. With 0 bases clipped from V and 4 bases from J, the junction kept 5 bases outside the gene matches. Here the CDR3 DNA reads TGTGCCAGCAGCGTAGAGGCGGGAGGGAGGTACAATGAGCAGTTCTTC. Its protein is CASSVEAGGRYNEQFF.

V is TRBV5-6 and J is TRBJ1-1; TRBD1 matches at 11 bases. With 4 bases clipped from V and 4 bases from J, the junction kept 3 bases outside the gene matches. Germline V CDR1 and CDR2: SGHDT, YYEEEE. The CDR3 spans 14 residues. CDR3 protein: CASSIGTGGTEAFF. In DNA form, the CDR3 reads TGTGCCAGCAGCATCGGGACAGGGGGCACTGAAGCTTTCTTT. The full variable domain, rest sourced from reference TRBV5-6 and TRBJ1-1, is DAGVTQSPTHLIKTRGQQVTLRCSPKSGHDTVSWYQQALGQGPQFIFQYYEEEERQRGNFPDRFSGHQFPNYSSELNVNALLLGDSALYLCASSIGTGGTEAFFGQGTRLTVV.

The chain joins TRBV29-1 to TRBJ1-5, with 9 bases that match TRBD1. The CDR3 has 14 amino acids. Germline CDR1 SQVTM, CDR2 ANQGSEA. V trimming: 8 bases; J trimming: 5 bases; junction bases outside the gene matches: 10. The CDR3 protein is CSPGDREVDQPQHF. The CDR3 DNA reads as TGCAGCCCAGGGGACAGGGAAGTGGATCAGCCCCAGCATTTT.

The rearrangement joins TRBV5-6 to TRBJ2-1; the D gene is possibly TRBD2 (5 bases). V was clipped by 6 bases and J by 7 bases, with 11 bases between them. CDR3 length: 12 residues. Germline values: CDR1 SGHDT, CDR2 YYEEEE. The CDR3 loop reads CASTAVGNEQFF. DNA for the CDR3: TGTGCCAGCACAGCGGTGGGGAATGAGCAGTTCTTC.

This sequence joins TRBV7-3 and TRBJ2-1; D possibly uses TRBD1 or TRBD2 (6 bases each). In germline, CDR1 is SGHTA, CDR2 FQGTGA. The CDR3 spans 17 residues. V was clipped by 2 bases and J by 3 bases, with 17 bases between them. Here the CDR3 reads CASSLGGPRDHYNEQFF. Written as DNA, the CDR3 is TGTGCCAGCAGCTTAGGGGGGCCGCGGGACCACTACAATGAGCAGTTCTTC.

This clone showed up just a few times. The chain has TRBV6-1 and TRBJ1-5; D unclear. The CDR3 contains 11 residues. CDR1 MNHNS and CDR2 SASEGT come from the germline V gene. V dropped 9 bases and J dropped 4 bases, with 7 bases sitting between them. In nucleotides, the CDR3 is TGTGCCAGTAGGGAGAATCAGCCCCAGCATTTT. Its translation is CASRENQPQHF.

Comments on this clone: Other nucleotide sequences in the sample specify the same CDR3. This chain uses TRBV5-1 with TRBJ2-7, with D perhaps matching TRBD1 (5 bases). Per germline, CDR1 SGHRS and CDR2 YFSETQ. Trimming cost V 2 bases and J 4 bases, with 7 bases left between them. This CDR3 contains 12 residues. In nucleotides, the CDR3 is TGCGCCAGCAGCTTAGACAGATACGAGCAGTACTTC. Translated, it gives CASSLDRYEQYF.

The rearrangement uses TRBV4-1 and TRBJ2-7, with D tentatively TRBD2 (5 bases). This CDR3 spans 16 amino acids. V lost 2 bases, J lost 3 bases, and 17 bases lay in between. Per the germline V gene, CDR1 is MGHRA and CDR2 is YSYEKL. The CDR3, as DNA: TGCGCCAGCAGCCAACAAGGAAGCCCCGCGGGCTACGAGCAGTACTTC. Its protein is CASSQQGSPAGYEQYF.

The V call is TRBV14, the J call TRBJ2-7, with TRBD2 matching 10 bases. CDR3 length: 14 residues. V lost 4 bases, J lost 3 bases, and 3 bases stayed unmatched. Germline V gene lookup returns CDR1 SGHDN and CDR2 FVKESK. The CDR3 DNA reads as TGTGCCAGCAGCCCTAGCGGGAGTGTCTACGAGCAGTACTTC. Encoded protein: CASSPSGSVYEQYF. Supplemented by reference TRBV14 and TRBJ2-7, the full variable domain reads EAGVTQFPSHSVIEKGQTVTLRCDPISGHDNLYWYRRVMGKEIKFLLHFVKESKQDESGMPNNRFLAERTGGTYSTLKVQPAELEDSGVYFCASSPSGSVYEQYFGPGTRLTVT.

The chain is built from TRBV7-9 and TRBJ2-3; maybe TRBD2 (6 bases). CDR3 length: 16 amino acids. The ends were cut back, 4 bases at V and 1 base at J, with 15 bases in the middle. Germline loops: CDR1 SEHNR, CDR2 FQNEAQ (reference sequence). CDR3 coding DNA: TGTGCCAGCAGCTCTACGGACTACTCTCGCACAGATACGCAGTATTTT. Encoded protein: CASSSTDYSRTDTQYF.

The chain employs TRBV7-2 and TRBJ2-7; no clear D. The germline V gene has CDR1 SGHTA and CDR2 FQGNSA. V lost 0 bases, J lost 6 bases, and 6 bases lay in between. This CDR3 contains 12 residues. CDR3 sequence: CASSLASGEQYF. Here the CDR3 DNA reads TGTGCCAGCAGCTTAGCTTCCGGCGAGCAGTACTTC.

This chain connects TRBV7-9 to TRBJ1-5, with a tentative D call TRBD1 (6 bases). CDR1 is SEHNR, CDR2 FQNEAQ, per germline (reference sequence). This CDR3 region has 18 residues. The V and J ends lost 0 bases and 0 bases respectively, with 15 bases between them. CDR3 sequence reads: CASSLAYRGQNSNQPQHF. Written as DNA, the CDR3 is TGTGCCAGCAGCTTAGCGTATCGCGGACAGAATAGCAATCAGCCCCAGCATTTT. Variable domain in full (rest from reference TRBV7-9 and TRBJ1-5): DTGVSQNPRHKITKRGQNVTFRCDPISEHNRLYWYRQTLGQGPEFLTYFQNEAQLEKSRLLSDRFSAERPKGSFSTLEIQRTEQGDSAMYLCASSLAYRGQNSNQPQHFGDGTRLSIL.

Details on this clone: Other DNA sequences in this sample translate to the same CDR3. The chain links TRBV9 to TRBJ2-1; tentatively, D is TRBD2 (7 bases). Germline V gene data show CDR1 as SGDLS and CDR2 as YYNGEE. This CDR3 has 13 residues. V dropped 2 bases and J dropped 7 bases, with 10 bases sitting between them. CDR3 in amino acids: CASSVGGGNEQFF. In DNA form, the CDR3 reads TGTGCCAGCAGCGTGGGAGGGGGTAATGAGCAGTTCTTC.

V and J are TRBV28 and TRBJ1-2, with 7 bases fitting TRBD1. Germline CDR1 and CDR2: MDHEN and SYDVKM. Trimming at V came to 7 bases and at J to 5 bases, leaving 7 bases not matched to a gene. The CDR3 is made up of 13 amino acids. The CDR3 DNA is TGTGCCAGCATATATGGCAGGGGGTATGGCTACACCTTC. This encodes CASIYGRGYGYTF.

The chain has TRBV7-9 and TRBJ1-3; possibly TRBD1 for D (5 bases). V shed 5 bases and J shed 4 bases, with 15 bases lying between them. Looked up from germline, CDR1 is SEHNR and CDR2 is FQNEAQ (reference sequence). The CDR3 spans 15 residues. The DNA for the CDR3 is TGTGCCAGCAGCCCAGGCGGGGGATCGGGAAACACCATATATTTT. Translation gives CASSPGGGSGNTIYF.

The CDR3 sequence: CASSERRQNTQYF. The CDR3 region has the DNA TGTGCCAGCAGTGAGCGTAGACAAAATACGCAGTATTTT. The chain uses TRBV6-4 and TRBJ2-3; no clear D. The CDR3 covers 13 residues. CDR1 and CDR2 (germline): MRHNA, SNTAGT. With 3 bases removed from V and 7 bases from J, the gap between germline ends came to 11 bases.